The clone carrying this T cell receptor beta chain has ten or more counts. Its antigen remains unidentified. Quantitative 5'-RACE with molecular barcodes produced the TCR beta libraries. TCRdb independently ran MiXCR on the 5' RACE reads; one entry per CDR3 protein. The table lists around 230,000 distinct CDR3 sequences, roughly 8.2% of them singletons. This sample was included in a study of CD8 T cells in ankylosing spondylitis. The CDR3 consists of 17 residues. V lost 5 bases and J 3 bases, leaving 26 bases between the germline ends. Germline V CDR1 and CDR2: DFQATT, SNEGSKA (reference sequence). Study outcomes and limitations: Relatively scarce in peripheral blood, disease-linked clones were CD8+. About 8 highly homologous variants made up a TCR beta motif, and this motif appeared characteristic of ankylosing spondylitis blood. Reportedly, significant enrichment of disease-linked clones occurred in matched ankylosing spondylitis synovial fluid.

The source material was blood, either unsorted or a sorted T cell fraction (not recorded which). The TCR was taken from a female donor with ankylosing spondylitis or in good health (not recorded which). The chain employs TRBV20-1 and TRBJ2-7; D assignment may be TRBD1 or TRBD2 (5 bases each). The CDR3 is CSAGALRYERKNYEQYF. For the CDR3, the DNA is TGCAGTGCTGGGGCCCTGAGGTACGAGCGGAAGAACTACGAGCAGTACTTC.